These T cell receptor beta chains were read from a single sample in a study of OX40 agonist ivuxolimab in advanced cancers. The assay was immunoSEQ multiplex PCR, and TCRdb's table has in-frame clones only and misses some. The sample carries roughly 81,000 clones, 70% to 90% recorded once. Sequences were derived from CD4+ or CD8+ T cells sorted from blood, sampled in a trial of the OX40 agonist ivuxolimab. The receptors shown here come from an adult with an advanced solid tumor such as melanoma, head and neck, liver or kidney cancer. Each CDR3 is given with its conserved first and last residue. The order of the fields is V gene, clone size, J gene, D gene, CDR3 protein, CDR3 DNA. A D gene is named only where the DNA matches it firmly. A row's size may be missing; if present it is once, few, many or a size class.

V: TRBV6-6; size: once; J: TRBJ1-1; D: -; CDR3: CASSTRTRGNTEAFF; DNA: TGTGCCAGCAGTACCCGGACACGGGGGAACACTGAAGCTTTCTTT
V: TRBV2; size: -; J: TRBJ2-7; D: TRBD1; CDR3: CASLRGQAVHEQYF; DNA: TGTGCCAGCTTGCGGGGACAGGCGGTCCACGAGCAGTACTTC
V: TRBV5-6; size: once; J: TRBJ2-1; D: -; CDR3: CASSLLASGGNEQFF; DNA: TGTGCCAGCAGCTTGTTGGCCTCAGGCGGCAATGAGCAGTTCTTC
V: TRBV30; size: -; J: TRBJ1-4; D: -; CDR3: CAWDWGEKLFF; DNA: TGTGCCTGGGACTGGGGTGAAAAACTGTTTTTT
V: TRBV5-6; size: -; J: TRBJ2-2; D: -; CDR3: CASSPTLQGGTGELFF; DNA: TGTGCCAGCAGTCCAACCTTACAGGGAGGAACCGGGGAGCTGTTTTTT
V: TRBV7-9; size: -; J: TRBJ2-7; D: TRBD1; CDR3: CASSLMGQGGEQYF; DNA: TGTGCCAGCAGCTTAATGGGACAGGGTGGCGAGCAGTACTTC
V: TRBV5-1; size: -; J: TRBJ2-1; D: TRBD2; CDR3: CASSLDGTSGNNEQFF; DNA: TGCGCCAGCAGCTTGGATGGTACTAGCGGGAACAATGAGCAGTTCTTC
V: TRBV6-1; size: -; J: TRBJ2-3; D: TRBD1; CDR3: CASSPGTASTDTQYF; DNA: TGTGCCAGCAGTCCCGGGACAGCTAGCACAGATACGCAGTATTTT
V: TRBV5-6; size: few; J: TRBJ2-3; D: TRBD2; CDR3: CASSTSGTSGATDTQYF; DNA: TGTGCCAGCAGCACTTCCGGGACTAGCGGAGCCACAGATACGCAGTATTTT
V: TRBV7-6; size: -; J: TRBJ1-1; D: -; CDR3: CASSGDPSRAFF; DNA: TGTGCCAGCAGCGGCGACCCTTCGAGGGCTTTCTTT
V: TRBV9; size: -; J: TRBJ2-3; D: TRBD2; CDR3: CASSVGGASGRAATQYF; DNA: TGTGCCAGCAGCGTAGGAGGGGCTAGCGGGAGGGCGGCTACGCAGTATTTT
V: TRBV7-9; size: -; J: TRBJ2-3; D: -; CDR3: CASSLAADTQYF; DNA: TGTGCCAGCAGCTTAGCGGCAGATACGCAGTATTTT
V: TRBV6-6; size: -; J: TRBJ1-5; D: -; CDR3: CASSYSRGNQPQHF; DNA: TGTGCCAGCAGTTACTCGAGGGGGAATCAGCCCCAGCATTTT
V: TRBV7-9; size: few; J: TRBJ2-1; D: TRBD2; CDR3: CASRRGPGLAGVENEQFF; DNA: TGTGCCAGCAGGAGGGGACCCGGACTAGCGGGAGTTGAAAATGAGCAGTTCTTC
V: TRBV5-1; size: -; J: TRBJ1-4; D: -; CDR3: CASSLPGVNNEKLFF; DNA: TGCGCCAGCAGCTTACCGGGAGTTAATAATGAAAAACTGTTTTTT
V: TRBV7-2; size: -; J: TRBJ1-6; D: -; CDR3: CASSLGGVNSPLHF; DNA: TGTGCCAGCAGCTTAGGAGGGGTTAATTCACCCCTCCACTTT
V: TRBV6-5; size: -; J: TRBJ2-1; D: -; CDR3: CASSYSGEWSYNEQFF; DNA: TGTGCCAGCAGTTACTCGGGGGAGTGGTCCTACAATGAGCAGTTCTTC
V: TRBV7-9; size: -; J: TRBJ2-3; D: TRBD2; CDR3: CASSLAGTSGTSTDTQYF; DNA: TGTGCCAGCAGCTTAGCCGGGACTAGCGGGACTTCCACAGATACGCAGTATTTT